This paragraph reports one T cell receptor (beta chain). Antigen: not known. cDNA encoding TCR beta was synthesized via 5'RACE template switching incorporating UMIs. TCRdb reprocessed the 5' RACE reads and keeps a single row for each CDR3 protein, giving no DNA. The sample table sets out about 540,000 distinct CDR3 sequences. The data originate from a study of T cells expressing NK-cell markers. Looking at the study overall: Seven HCMV-seropositive donors and one seronegative donor made up the eight sequenced donors. Study results and limitations: The CD3+CD56-NKG2C+ fraction was also led by these clonotypes in a few donors. A range of roughly 1.0-7.0% of CD8+ T cells consisted of dominant NKG2C+ clonotypes in several donors.

The germline V gene encodes CDR1 MNHEY and CDR2 SMNVEV (reference sequence). This CDR3 is 11 amino acids long. Source material: blood T cells: a sorted CD56 or NKG2C T cell subset, CD4+ or CD8+ T cells, or bulk PBMC T cells (not recorded which). The rearrangement uses TRBV27 and TRBJ2-7; the D call of TRBD1 rests on TCRdb alone, since no DNA is present to check it. The receptor comes from a man between 18 and 29 years old in good health. This CDR3 is CASSEGFKQYF.